This TCR beta chain was obtained from a study of T cell responses to AZD1222 COVID-19 vaccine. Turning to the study itself: Samples with a second dose at about 4 or about 12 weeks were pooled together.

Germline CDR1 and CDR2: MNHNS and SASEGT. This CDR3 has 16 amino acids. Trimming cost V 1 base and J 5 bases; bases outside gene matches: 8. Clones were read by immunoSEQ multiplex PCR, and TCRdb kept only the in-frame ones, dropping some. Of some 150,000 clones in the sample, more than 75% were seen once. The receptor's source is an adult in good health. Sequenced material: peripheral blood, taken on day 0 of AZD1222 vaccination. The rearrangement joins TRBV6-1 to TRBJ2-3; 8 bases fit TRBD2. CDR3 region: CASSEVSFSGVDTQYF. CDR3 in DNA: TGTGCCAGCAGTGAAGTGTCATTTAGCGGGGTAGATACGCAGTATTTT.